These 31 T cell receptor beta chains were sequenced from one sample in a study of PD-1 blockade in classical Hodgkin lymphoma (TCRdb year 2020). The sample's time point, from its label and the paper: cycle 1 day 1 (C1D1), immediately before nivolumab initiation. All trial patients had relapsed after autologous stem cell transplantation, with cohorts A, B and C differing in prior brentuximab vedotin exposure. To prepare the library, the immunoSEQ multiplex PCR assay was applied. TCRdb re-hosts the immuneACCESS table, in-frame sequences only. Its copies lack some clones; in the studies checked, an unresolved V gene accounts for under half of them, and the cause for the rest is not known. The sample records 20,000 to 25,000 clones, about 63% of which are singletons. The ten largest clones represent 4.5% to 7.5% of the sample. Sequences were derived from peripheral blood mononuclear cells (PBMCs), sampled at baseline. These receptors originate from a human donor with classical Hodgkin lymphoma.

The CDR3 bases are TGTGCCAGCAGCTTAGAGACTGGAGGAGCCAAAAACATTCAGTACTTC. As protein: CASSLETGGAKNIQYF. V is TRBV7-2 and J is TRBJ2-4; TRBD2 is a possible D gene (5 bases). The V end was cut by 1 base, the J end by 0 bases, with 10 bases between. This CDR3 spans 16 amino acids. The germline V gene encodes CDR1 SGHTA and CDR2 FQGNSA. The whole variable domain, filled in from reference TRBV7-2 and TRBJ2-4, reads GAGVSQSPSNKVTEKGKDVELRCDPISGHTALYWYRQSLGQGLEFLIYFQGNSAPDKSGLPSDRFSAERTGGSVSTLTIQRTQQEDSAVYLCASSLETGGAKNIQYFGAGTRLSVL.

The rearrangement links TRBV29-1 to TRBJ2-5, with 13 bases aligning to TRBD2. The CDR3 has 15 amino acids. With 4 bases clipped from V and 4 bases from J, the junction kept 6 bases outside the gene matches. CDR1 is SQVTM and CDR2 is ANQGSEA in the germline V gene. The CDR3 here is CSVGGTSGTLETQYF. Written as DNA, the CDR3 is TGCAGCGTTGGAGGGACTAGCGGGACCCTAGAGACCCAGTACTTC. Using reference TRBV29-1 and TRBJ2-5 for the parts outside the CDR3, the full variable domain is SAVISQKPSRDICQRGTSLTIQCQVDSQVTMMFWYRQQPGQSLTLIATANQGSEATYESGFVIDKFPISRPNLTFSTLTVSNMSPEDSSIYLCSVGGTSGTLETQYFGPGTRLLVL.

The chain joins TRBV10-1 to TRBJ2-6; TRBD2 might be the D (6 bases). The V gene's germline CDR1 is WNHNN and CDR2 SYGVQD (reference sequence). Trimming took 6 bases from V and 0 from J, leaving 6 bases between them. This CDR3 spans 14 amino acids. The CDR3 DNA is TGCGCCAGCAGCGGGGGCTCTGGGGCCAACGTCCTGACTTTC. This translates into CASSGGSGANVLTF.

This chain uses TRBV19 with TRBJ1-1, with D possibly TRBD1 on 6 matching bases. The V gene's germline CDR1 is LNHDA and CDR2 SQIVND (reference sequence). The CDR3 has 15 amino acids. V lost 5 bases, J lost 2 bases, and 15 bases lay in between. CDR3 nucleotides: TGTGCCAGTAGTCCCGCGGACAGAAGAAACACTGAAGCTTTCTTT. Translated: CASSPADRRNTEAFF.

This chain uses TRBV5-6 with TRBJ2-5; TRBD2 agrees at 14 bases. The V gene end was trimmed by 4 bases and the J gene end by 3 bases; junction bases not matched to a gene: 11. The CDR3 spans 18 residues. Germline V gives CDR1 SGHDT, CDR2 YYEEEE. The CDR3, as DNA: TGTGCCAGCAGCGATGGCCCGGGACTAGCGGGGGCAAAAGAGACCCAGTACTTC. This gives the protein CASSDGPGLAGAKETQYF.

This clone occurred once. This chain uses TRBV7-3 with TRBJ2-7; 7 bases are shared with TRBD2. The J segment lost 7 bases and the V segment lost 2 bases, leaving 8 bases of the junction unmatched. Germline CDR1 is SGHTA and CDR2 is FQGTGA. The CDR3 is 14 residues long. CDR3 DNA sequence: TGTGCCAGCAGCTTAGATGGGGGACTACAAGAGCAGTACTTC. The encoded protein is CASSLDGGLQEQYF.

V usage is TRBV28 and J usage is TRBJ1-4, with unresolved D. The CDR3 is 12 residues long. From germline, CDR1 is MDHEN and CDR2 SYDVKM. Trimming left V 4 bases short and J 7 bases short, with 7 bases between. CDR3 bases: TGTGCCAGCAGTTCGGTTGCTGAAAAACTGTTTTTT. This gives the protein CASSSVAEKLFF. Full variable domain (rest looked up from reference TRBV28 and TRBJ1-4): DVKVTQSSRYLVKRTGEKVFLECVQDMDHENMFWYRQDPGLGLRLIYFSYDVKMKEKGDIPEGYSVSREKKERFSLILESASTNQTSMYLCASSSVAEKLFFGSGTQLSVL.

The rearrangement uses TRBV7-8 and TRBJ2-7, with a weak D call TRBD2 (6 bases). Germline CDR1 and CDR2: SGHVS and FQNEAQ. Between the trimmed V and J ends, which lost 1 base and 1 base, there was a span of 8 bases. The CDR3 extends over 14 amino acids. CDR3 bases: TGTGCCAGCAGCTTAGTACTAGCATCCTACGAGCAGTACTTC. This sequence encodes CASSLVLASYEQYF.

CDR3 DNA: TGTGCCACCAGCAGAGCGGGAAGGAACACCGGGGAGCTGTTTTTT. Translation gives CATSRAGRNTGELFF. V gene TRBV15 combines with J gene TRBJ2-2; perhaps TRBD2 as D (5 bases). CDR1 and CDR2 (germline): LNHNV, YYDKDF (reference sequence). The CDR3 extends over 15 amino acids. V lost 1 base, J lost 1 base, and 7 bases lay in between.

The V gene is TRBV4-2, the J gene TRBJ1-2, with no clear D. The V gene lost 2 bases and the J gene lost 8 bases, with 9 bases spanning the gap. The CDR3 length is 12 residues. The germline gives CDR1 LGHNA, CDR2 YNFKEQ. CDR3 DNA: TGTGCCAGCAGCCAACCGACGGGGGGCTACACCTTC. Residues: CASSQPTGGYTF.

J is TRBJ2-7 and V is TRBV6-1; perhaps TRBD2 as D (6 bases). The CDR3 covers 19 residues. Germline V gene data show CDR1 as MNHNS and CDR2 as SASEGT. V gave up 4 bases and J gave up 2 bases, with 27 bases separating them. CDR3: CASSVLSPLGGGKAYEQYF. The CDR3 region has the DNA TGTGCCAGCAGTGTTCTCTCGCCCCTCGGGGGAGGTAAGGCCTACGAGCAGTACTTC.

V usage is TRBV9 and J usage is TRBJ1-2; TRBD1 agrees at 7 bases. Germline V gives CDR1 SGDLS, CDR2 YYNGEE. V lost 3 bases to trimming and J lost 2 bases; unmatched junction nucleotides: 7. The CDR3 has 15 amino acids. CDR3 sequence reads: CASSALWDSNYGYTF. The CDR3 bases are TGTGCCAGCAGCGCCCTCTGGGACAGCAACTATGGCTACACCTTC.

The chain couples TRBV28 to TRBJ1-5; D not resolved. The V gene lost 3 bases and the J gene lost 0 bases, with 3 bases spanning the gap. In germline, CDR1 is MDHEN, CDR2 SYDVKM. The length of the CDR3 is 13 residues. CDR3 in DNA: TGTGCCAGCAGTTTGTATAGCAATCAGCCCCAGCATTTT. This sequence encodes CASSLYSNQPQHF.

The chain joins TRBV28 to TRBJ2-7; D is perhaps TRBD1 or TRBD2 (5 bases each). V shed 7 bases and J shed 0 bases, with 10 bases lying between them. This CDR3 is 13 amino acids long. Germline V gene sequence: CDR1 MDHEN, CDR2 SYDVKM. Here the CDR3 reads CASTSGSSYEQYF. CDR3 in DNA: TGTGCCAGCACCTCAGGGAGCTCCTACGAGCAGTACTTC.

The chain has TRBV7-2 and TRBJ2-7; D remains unclear. Germline CDR1 and CDR2: SGHTA and FQGNSA. The CDR3 is 16 amino acids. V was pared by 3 bases and J by 7 bases, with 22 bases between. CDR3 sequence (DNA): TGTGCCAGCAGCTTGACTTGGAACAGCCGCAAAGGGGAGCAGTACTTC. Protein product: CASSLTWNSRKGEQYF.

V usage is TRBV6-5 and J usage is TRBJ2-1, with TRBD2 matching over 8 bases. V dropped 0 bases and J dropped 9; count of bases not matched to a gene: 10. Germline V gives CDR1 MNHEY, CDR2 SVGAGI. CDR3 length: 16 residues. DNA of the CDR3: TGTGCCAGCAGTTACTCGATGGCGGGAGGTGTGGGTGAGCAGTTCTTC. This encodes CASSYSMAGGVGEQFF.

The genes are TRBV5-1 and TRBJ2-5, with 8 bases that match TRBD2. Looked up from germline, CDR1 is SGHRS and CDR2 is YFSETQ. V was pared by 3 bases and J by 4 bases, with 2 bases of the junction left unmatched. The CDR3 consists of 13 residues. This CDR3 reads CASSSAGGETQYF. DNA for the CDR3: TGCGCCAGCAGCTCGGCGGGGGGAGAGACCCAGTACTTC.

The chain uses TRBV10-3 and TRBJ2-5; possible D gene TRBD2, 6 bases. The closer fit of TRBJ2-7 to the DNA end suggests the J call may be wrong. The CDR3 covers 14 residues. Germline V gene sequence: CDR1 ENHRY, CDR2 SYGVKD. CDR3: CAISDPGLSYEQYF. CDR3 DNA: TGTGCCATCAGTGATCCGGGACTGTCCTACGAGCAGTACTTC.

This chain connects TRBV5-7 to TRBJ2-5; 11 nucleotides agree with TRBD2. TRBV5-7 is labeled an ORF, and its function is uncertain. The CDR3 extends over 16 amino acids. J lost 0 bases, V lost 5 bases, and 6 bases had no gene match. CDR3 loop: CASRPGLAEYQETQYF. Here the CDR3 DNA reads TGTGCCAGCAGACCGGGACTAGCGGAGTACCAAGAGACCCAGTACTTC.

V usage is TRBV6-5 and J usage is TRBJ2-7; 7 nucleotides align to TRBD2. CDR1 is MNHEY, CDR2 SVGAGI, per germline. The CDR3 runs to 11 residues. With V trimmed by 8 bases and J by 10 bases, 8 bases remained unmatched. CDR3 DNA: TGTGCCAGCCGGCGGGAGTCGTTACAGTACTTC. It specifies CASRRESLQYF.

This clone ranks as medium-sized (0.01 to 0.1%). The gene calls are TRBV7-8 and TRBJ1-5; 10 nucleotides match TRBD1. V lost 0 bases, J lost 4 bases, and 6 bases stayed unmatched. CDR1 SGHVS and CDR2 FQNEAQ come from the germline V gene. CDR3 size: 17 residues. CDR3: CASSLAGTGVLNQPQHF. CDR3 coding DNA: TGTGCCAGCAGCTTAGCAGGGACAGGGGTGTTGAATCAGCCCCAGCATTTT. Variable domain in full (rest from reference TRBV7-8 and TRBJ1-5): GAGVSQSPRYKVAKRGQDVALRCDPISGHVSLFWYQQALGQGPEFLTYFQNEAQLDKSGLPSDRFFAERPEGSVSTLKIQRTQQEDSAVYLCASSLAGTGVLNQPQHFGDGTRLSIL.

J is TRBJ1-2 and V is TRBV28; no clear D. Germline CDR1 MDHEN, CDR2 SYDVKM. Trimming took 5 bases from V and 3 from J, leaving 13 bases between them. The CDR3 extends over 14 amino acids. CDR3 DNA: TGTGCCAGCAGTGCCGACCCCTCCGACTATGGCTACACCTTC. This encodes CASSADPSDYGYTF.

This rearrangement joins TRBV18 to TRBJ2-7; D call uncertain. This CDR3 is built from 14 residues. CDR1 is KGHSH, CDR2 LQKENI, per germline. V was trimmed by 2 bases and J by 0 bases, leaving 8 bases between them. The CDR3: CASSPSQSSYEQYF. CDR3 bases: TGTGCCAGCTCACCATCGCAGAGCTCCTACGAGCAGTACTTC.

V and J are TRBV5-1 and TRBJ2-3, with a tentative D call TRBD2 (5 bases). Trimming stripped 1 base from V and 0 bases from J, with 15 bases between. Per germline, CDR1 SGHRS and CDR2 YFSETQ. CDR3 size: 17 residues. The CDR3 nucleotides read TGCGCCAGCAGCTTGCTTCAGCGGAGTGCTAGCACAGATACGCAGTATTTT. Residues: CASSLLQRSASTDTQYF.

This clone was observed a few times. The chain has TRBV4-2 and TRBJ2-6, with D perhaps matching TRBD1 (6 bases). The CDR3 has 17 residues. In germline, CDR1 is LGHNA, CDR2 YNFKEQ. Trimming removed 0 bases at V and 0 bases at J, with 9 bases between. The CDR3 nucleotides read TGTGCCAGCAGCCAAGATAGGGACACCTCTGGGGCCAACGTCCTGACTTTC. Translating gives CASSQDRDTSGANVLTF.

This chain joins TRBV28 and TRBJ2-1; perhaps TRBD1 as D (5 bases). The CDR3 spans 15 residues. CDR1 MDHEN and CDR2 SYDVKM come from the germline V gene. Between the trimmed V and J ends, which lost 6 bases and 0 bases, there was a span of 12 bases. Here the CDR3 reads CASSPGHLSYNEQFF. CDR3 DNA sequence: TGTGCCAGCAGCCCCGGACACCTCTCCTACAATGAGCAGTTCTTC.

The chain links TRBV7-2 to TRBJ2-3; TRBD1 aligns across 8 bases. The CDR3 has 16 residues. Per germline, CDR1 SGHTA and CDR2 FQGNSA. J lost 2 bases, V lost 4 bases, and 8 bases had no gene match. The CDR3 nucleotides read TGTGCCAGCAGCTCGATCCCGGACAGGGCCACAGATACGCAGTATTTT. Its translation is CASSSIPDRATDTQYF.

V usage is TRBV7-6 and J usage is TRBJ2-1; D not resolved. The V end was cut by 1 base, the J end by 6 bases, with 4 bases between. Germline V gene sequence: CDR1 SGHVS, CDR2 FNYEAQ. This CDR3 region has 12 residues. In DNA, the CDR3 is TGTGCCAGCAGCTTAGTTTTCAATGAGCAGTTCTTC. Translation: CASSLVFNEQFF.

This clone was counted once. The chain couples TRBV19 to TRBJ2-1; maybe TRBD2 (5 bases). Germline CDR1 is LNHDA and CDR2 is SQIVND (reference sequence). V was clipped by 1 base and J by 7 bases, with 11 bases between them. This CDR3 spans 14 amino acids. The CDR3 region is CASSIAAGVNEQFF. For the CDR3, the DNA is TGTGCCAGTAGTATAGCCGCCGGGGTGAATGAGCAGTTCTTC.

The V call is TRBV28, the J call TRBJ2-1; D is perhaps TRBD1 (5 bases). Germline CDR1 MDHEN, CDR2 SYDVKM. This CDR3 spans 14 amino acids. The germline V and J ends were trimmed by 5 bases and 7 bases, with 15 bases remaining between them. The CDR3 is CASSQQGRANEQFF. The CDR3 region has the DNA TGTGCCAGCAGTCAGCAGGGAAGGGCAAATGAGCAGTTCTTC.

The V and J genes are TRBV6-6 and TRBJ2-4, with TRBD1 identical over 7 bases. The ends lost 5 bases at V and 8 bases at J; junction bases unmatched: 6. The germline V gene encodes CDR1 MNHNY and CDR2 SVGAGI (reference sequence). This CDR3 spans 13 amino acids. CDR3 nucleotide sequence: TGTGCCAGCAGTCAGGACAGGCAGTACATTCAGTACTTC. This sequence encodes CASSQDRQYIQYF.